This T cell receptor (beta chain) was sequenced for a study of shared clonotypes between healthy human individuals. This CDR3 is 16 amino acids long. The germline V gene encodes CDR1 LNHDA and CDR2 SQIVND (reference sequence). Losses at the gene ends were 3 bases for V and 4 bases for J; bases not matched to a gene: 7. The study's findings and limits: What naive subsets generally showed was a larger estimated richness than memory subsets showed. The study found lower generation probabilities in non-shared clonotypes than in those shared by all four donors.

Sequencing used immunoSEQ multiplex PCR; TCRdb keeps in-frame clones, though not all of them. The table has around 1.9 million clones, approximately 92% seen once. Naive CD8 cells lacked CD45RO, underwent positive selection for CCR7 and left out terminally differentiated effector memory CD45RA+ cells. About this clone: The antigen remains undetermined.

The material sequenced was naive CD8+ T cells from PBMCs. J is TRBJ1-4 and V is TRBV19, with 8 bases identical to TRBD1. The sequence derives from a man younger than 35 in good health. Some clones in this sample may be carry-over from other donors' samples. CDR3 in DNA: TGTGCCAGTAGTATCTCCAGGGGGCTTTATAATGAAAAACTGTTTTTT. Residues: CASSISRGLYNEKLFF.